This entry features one T cell receptor (beta chain) sequence. Its matching antigen is unknown. The second PCR ran about 6 to 12 cycles with a sample-barcoded 5' primer and J-beta primers. TCRdb used MiXCR to reprocess the 5' RACE reads, holding one entry per CDR3 protein. The data hold about a million distinct CDR3 sequences, with under 40% observed a single time. The data derive from a study of blood T cells in healthy people across ages. Study-level findings and limits: Higher diversity, along with more naive CD4+ cells, distinguished long-lived donors from aged donors.

Germline CDR1 reads MNHNS; CDR2 reads SASEGT. The CDR3 spans 15 residues. The TCR sequence derives from a man aged 18 to 29 in good health. The sequenced sample was blood. The genes are TRBV6-1 and TRBJ2-7, with 9 bases that match TRBD1. The DNA end favors TRBJ2-5, so the J call may be wrong. CDR3 residues: CASSEVTGGIGTQYF. The CDR3 DNA sequence: TGTGCCAGCAGTGAAGTTACAGGGGGCATCGGGACCCAGTACTTC.